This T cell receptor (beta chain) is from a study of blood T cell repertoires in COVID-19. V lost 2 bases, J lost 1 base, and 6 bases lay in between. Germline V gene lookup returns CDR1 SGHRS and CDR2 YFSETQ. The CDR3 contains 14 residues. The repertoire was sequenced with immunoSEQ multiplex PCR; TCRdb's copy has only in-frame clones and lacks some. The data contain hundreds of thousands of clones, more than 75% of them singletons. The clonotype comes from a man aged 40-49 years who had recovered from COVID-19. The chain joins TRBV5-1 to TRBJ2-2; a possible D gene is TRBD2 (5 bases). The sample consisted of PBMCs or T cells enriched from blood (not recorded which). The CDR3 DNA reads TGCGCCAGCAGCTTAAGCGGGAACACCGGGGAGCTGTTTTTT. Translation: CASSLSGNTGELFF.